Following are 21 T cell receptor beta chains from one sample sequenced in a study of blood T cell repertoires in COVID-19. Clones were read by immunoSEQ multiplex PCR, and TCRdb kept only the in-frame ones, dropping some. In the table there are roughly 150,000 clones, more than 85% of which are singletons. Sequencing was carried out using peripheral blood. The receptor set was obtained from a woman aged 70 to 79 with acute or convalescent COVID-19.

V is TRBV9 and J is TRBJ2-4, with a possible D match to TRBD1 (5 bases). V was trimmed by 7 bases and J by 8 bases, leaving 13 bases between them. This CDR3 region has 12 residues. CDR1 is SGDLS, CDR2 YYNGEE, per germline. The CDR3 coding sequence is TGTGCCAGCTACCAGGGCGAGGACATTCAGTACTTC. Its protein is CASYQGEDIQYF. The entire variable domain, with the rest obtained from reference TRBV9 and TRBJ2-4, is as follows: DSGVTQTPKHLITATGQRVTLRCSPRSGDLSVYWYQQSLDQGLQFLIQYYNGEERAKGNILERFSAQQFPDLHSELNLSSLELGDSALYFCASYQGEDIQYFGAGTRLSVL.

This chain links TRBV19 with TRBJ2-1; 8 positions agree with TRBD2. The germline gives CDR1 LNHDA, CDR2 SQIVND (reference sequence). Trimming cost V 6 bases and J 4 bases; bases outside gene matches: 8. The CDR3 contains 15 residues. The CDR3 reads CASRTKRGSYNEQFF. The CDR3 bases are TGTGCCAGTAGAACCAAGCGGGGGTCGTACAATGAGCAGTTCTTC.

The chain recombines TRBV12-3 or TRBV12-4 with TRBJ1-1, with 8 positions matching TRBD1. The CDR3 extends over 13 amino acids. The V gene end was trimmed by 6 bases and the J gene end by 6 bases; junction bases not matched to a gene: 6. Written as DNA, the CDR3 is TGTGCCAGCAGCCCTCAACAGGGGGCTGAAGCTTTCTTT. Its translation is CASSPQQGAEAFF.

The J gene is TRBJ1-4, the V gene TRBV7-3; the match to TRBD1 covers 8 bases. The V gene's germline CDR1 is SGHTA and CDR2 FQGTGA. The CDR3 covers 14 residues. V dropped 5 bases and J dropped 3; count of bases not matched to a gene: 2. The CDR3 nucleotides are TGTGCCAGCAGCCTGACAGGGGCTAATGAAAAACTGTTTTTT. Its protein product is CASSLTGANEKLFF. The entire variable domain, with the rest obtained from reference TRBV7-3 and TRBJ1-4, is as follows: GAGVSQTPSNKVTEKGKYVELRCDPISGHTALYWYRQSLGQGPEFLIYFQGTGAADDSGLPNDRFFAVRPEGSVSTLKIQRTERGDSAVYLCASSLTGANEKLFFGSGTQLSVL.

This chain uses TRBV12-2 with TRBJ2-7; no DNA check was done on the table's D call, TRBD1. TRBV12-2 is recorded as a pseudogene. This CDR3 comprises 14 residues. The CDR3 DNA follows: TGTGCAAGTCGCTTCCAGGACAGCTCCTACGAGCAGTACGTC. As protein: CASRFQDSSYEQYV.

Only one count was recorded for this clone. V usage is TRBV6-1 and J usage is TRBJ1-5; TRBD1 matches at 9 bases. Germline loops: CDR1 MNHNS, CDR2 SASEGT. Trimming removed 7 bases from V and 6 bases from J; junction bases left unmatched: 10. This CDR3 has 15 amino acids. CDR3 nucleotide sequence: TGTGCCAGCACCCTGATGGGACAGGGTAGTCAGCCCCAGCATTTT. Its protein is CASTLMGQGSQPQHF.

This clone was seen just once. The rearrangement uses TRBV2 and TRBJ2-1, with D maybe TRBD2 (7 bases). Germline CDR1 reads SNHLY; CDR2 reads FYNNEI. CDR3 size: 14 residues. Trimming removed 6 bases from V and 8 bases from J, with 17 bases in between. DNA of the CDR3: TGTGCCAGCAGGGATTTCGGGGGGCCCCATGAGCAGTTCTTC. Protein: CASRDFGGPHEQFF. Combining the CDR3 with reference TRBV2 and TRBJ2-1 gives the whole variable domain EPEVTQTPSHQVTQMGQEVILRCVPISNHLYFYWYRQILGQKVEFLVSFYNNEISEKSEIFDDQFSVERPDGSNFTLKIRSTKLEDSAMYFCASRDFGGPHEQFFGPGTRLTVL.

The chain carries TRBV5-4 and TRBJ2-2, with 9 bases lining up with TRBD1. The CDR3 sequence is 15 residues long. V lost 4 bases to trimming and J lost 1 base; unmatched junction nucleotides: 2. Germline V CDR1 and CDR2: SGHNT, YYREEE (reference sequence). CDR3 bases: TGTGCCAGCAGCCGGACAGGGGTGAACACCGGGGAGCTGTTTTTT. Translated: CASSRTGVNTGELFF.

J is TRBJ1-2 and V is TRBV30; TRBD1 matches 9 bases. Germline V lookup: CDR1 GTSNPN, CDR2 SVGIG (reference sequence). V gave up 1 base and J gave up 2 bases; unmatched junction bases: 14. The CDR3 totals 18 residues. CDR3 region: CAWSGISIGDRANYGYTF. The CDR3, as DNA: TGTGCCTGGAGTGGAATAAGTATCGGGGACAGGGCAAACTATGGCTACACCTTC.

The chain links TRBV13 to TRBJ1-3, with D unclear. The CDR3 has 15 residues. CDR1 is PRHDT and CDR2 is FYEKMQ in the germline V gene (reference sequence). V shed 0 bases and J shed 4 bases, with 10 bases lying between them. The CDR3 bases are TGTGCCAGCAGCTTAGGGCGCCAGAGGGGAAACACCATATATTTT. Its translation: CASSLGRQRGNTIYF.

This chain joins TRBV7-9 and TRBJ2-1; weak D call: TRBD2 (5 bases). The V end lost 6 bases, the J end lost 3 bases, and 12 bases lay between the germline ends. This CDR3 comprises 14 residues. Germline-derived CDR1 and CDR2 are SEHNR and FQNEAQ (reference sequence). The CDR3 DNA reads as TGTGCCAGCAGGGAGGACGGAAGCTACAATGAGCAGTTCTTC. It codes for CASREDGSYNEQFF.

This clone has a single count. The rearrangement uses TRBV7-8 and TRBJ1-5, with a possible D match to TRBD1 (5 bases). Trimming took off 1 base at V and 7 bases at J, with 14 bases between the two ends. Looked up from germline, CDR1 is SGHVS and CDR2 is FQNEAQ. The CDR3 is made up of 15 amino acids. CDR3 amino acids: CASSLGPRVGQPQHF. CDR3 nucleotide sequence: TGTGCCAGCAGCTTAGGTCCCAGGGTAGGGCAGCCCCAGCATTTT.

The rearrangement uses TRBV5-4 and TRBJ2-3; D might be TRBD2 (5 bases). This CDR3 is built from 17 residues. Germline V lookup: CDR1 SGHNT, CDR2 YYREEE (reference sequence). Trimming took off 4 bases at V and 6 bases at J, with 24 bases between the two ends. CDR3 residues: CASSPEISREARDTQYF. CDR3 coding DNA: TGTGCCAGCAGCCCAGAAATTAGCCGGGAAGCGCGGGATACGCAGTATTTT.

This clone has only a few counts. The CDR3 loop is CATEEIGGAAEKLFF. Here the CDR3 DNA reads TGTGCCACCGAGGAGATCGGGGGGGCGGCTGAAAAACTGTTTTTT. The chain uses TRBV19 and TRBJ1-4; possibly TRBD1 for D (6 bases). The CDR3 is 15 residues long. V lost 10 bases to trimming and J lost 7 bases, with 22 bases between them. The germline V gene has CDR1 LNHDA and CDR2 SQIVND (reference sequence).

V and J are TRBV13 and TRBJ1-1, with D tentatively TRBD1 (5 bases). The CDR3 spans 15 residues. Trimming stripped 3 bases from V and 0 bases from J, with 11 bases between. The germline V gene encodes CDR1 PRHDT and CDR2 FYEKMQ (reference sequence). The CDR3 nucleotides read TGTGCCAGCAGCTTTGACAGCCTTATGAACACTGAAGCTTTCTTT. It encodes CASSFDSLMNTEAFF.

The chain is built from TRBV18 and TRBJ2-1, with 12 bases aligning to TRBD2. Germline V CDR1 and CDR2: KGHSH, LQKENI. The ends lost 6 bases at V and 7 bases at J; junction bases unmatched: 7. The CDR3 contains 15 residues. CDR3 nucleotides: TGTGCCAGCTCCCCCAGGACTAGCGGGACAAATGAGCAGTTCTTC. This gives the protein CASSPRTSGTNEQFF.

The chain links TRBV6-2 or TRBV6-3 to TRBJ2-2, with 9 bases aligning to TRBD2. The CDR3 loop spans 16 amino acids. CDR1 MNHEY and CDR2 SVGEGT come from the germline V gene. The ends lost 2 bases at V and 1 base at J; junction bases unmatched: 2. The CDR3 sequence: CASSYPSGVNTGELFF. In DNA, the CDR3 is TGTGCCAGCAGTTACCCTAGCGGGGTGAACACCGGGGAGCTGTTTTTT.

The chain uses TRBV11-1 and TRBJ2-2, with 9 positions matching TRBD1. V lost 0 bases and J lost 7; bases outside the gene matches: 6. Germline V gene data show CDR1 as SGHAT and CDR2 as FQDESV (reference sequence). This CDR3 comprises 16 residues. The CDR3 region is CASSLATGTGNGELFF. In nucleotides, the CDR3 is TGTGCCAGCAGCTTAGCCACCGGGACAGGGAACGGGGAGCTGTTTTTT.

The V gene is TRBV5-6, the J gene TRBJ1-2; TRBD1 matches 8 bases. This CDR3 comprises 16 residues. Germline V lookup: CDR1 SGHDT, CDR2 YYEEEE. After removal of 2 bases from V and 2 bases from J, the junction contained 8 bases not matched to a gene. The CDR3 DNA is TGTGCCAGCAGCTTTAGGGGACAGGATGGGAACTATGGCTACACCTTC. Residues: CASSFRGQDGNYGYTF.

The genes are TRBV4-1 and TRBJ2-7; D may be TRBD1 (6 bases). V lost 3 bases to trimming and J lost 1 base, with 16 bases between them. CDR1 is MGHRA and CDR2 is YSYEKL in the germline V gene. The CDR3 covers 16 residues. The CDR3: CASSHERDTPSYEQYF. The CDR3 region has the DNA TGCGCCAGCAGCCATGAACGGGACACCCCTTCCTACGAGCAGTACTTC.

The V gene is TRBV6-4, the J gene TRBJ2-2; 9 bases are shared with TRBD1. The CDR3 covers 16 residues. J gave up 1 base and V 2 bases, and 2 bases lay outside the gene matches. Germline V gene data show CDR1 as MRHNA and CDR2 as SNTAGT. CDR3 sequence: CASSDLGQGNTGELFF. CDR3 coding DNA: TGTGCCAGCAGTGACCTGGGACAGGGGAACACCGGGGAGCTGTTTTTT.